This T cell receptor (beta chain) was captured in a study of CD8 T cells in ankylosing spondylitis. Points from the study as a whole: Within matched ankylosing spondylitis synovial fluid, disease-linked clones were reportedly significantly enriched. It appeared that ankylosing spondylitis blood was characterized by a TCR beta motif of fewer than 10 highly homologous variants.

This clonotype was seen repeatedly, ten times or more. Its antigen is currently unknown. As the method for making TCR beta libraries, quantitative 5'-RACE with molecular barcodes was used. TCRdb re-analysed the 5' RACE reads in MiXCR, keeping a single row per CDR3 protein. The sample records about 66,000 distinct CDR3 sequences, about 6% being singletons. CDR1 is SEHNR, CDR2 FQNEAQ, per germline (reference sequence). With 5 bases removed from V and 4 bases from J, the gap between germline ends came to 14 bases. The CDR3 has 14 amino acids. The clonotype originates from a male donor with ankylosing spondylitis. Sample: synovial fluid, either unsorted or a sorted T cell fraction (not recorded which). The chain has TRBV7-9 and TRBJ1-1; TRBD1 is a possible D gene (6 bases). CDR3 protein: CASSPYREGTEAFF. The CDR3 DNA follows: TGTGCCAGCAGCCCTTACAGGGAGGGCACTGAAGCTTTCTTT.